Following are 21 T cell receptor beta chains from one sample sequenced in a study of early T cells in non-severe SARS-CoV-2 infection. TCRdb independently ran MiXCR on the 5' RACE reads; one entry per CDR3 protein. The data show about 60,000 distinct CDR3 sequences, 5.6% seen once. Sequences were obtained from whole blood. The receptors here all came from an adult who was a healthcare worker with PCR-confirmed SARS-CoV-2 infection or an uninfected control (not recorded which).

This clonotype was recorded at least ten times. The CDR3, as DNA: TGTGCCAGCAGTCCCGGGACAGGGGACCGCTACGAGCAGTACTTC. Translation gives CASSPGTGDRYEQYF. The chain links TRBV12-3 or TRBV12-4 to TRBJ2-7; 10 positions match TRBD1. The CDR3 is made up of 15 amino acids. V lost 5 bases to trimming and J lost 3 bases; unmatched junction nucleotides: 7.

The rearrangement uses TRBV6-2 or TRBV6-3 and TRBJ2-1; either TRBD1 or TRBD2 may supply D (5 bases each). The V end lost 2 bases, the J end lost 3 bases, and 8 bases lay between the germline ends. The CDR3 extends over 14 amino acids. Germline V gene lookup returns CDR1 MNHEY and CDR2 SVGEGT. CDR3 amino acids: CASSYGGNYNEQFF. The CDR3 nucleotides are TGTGCCAGCAGTTACGGGGGTAACTACAATGAGCAGTTCTTC.

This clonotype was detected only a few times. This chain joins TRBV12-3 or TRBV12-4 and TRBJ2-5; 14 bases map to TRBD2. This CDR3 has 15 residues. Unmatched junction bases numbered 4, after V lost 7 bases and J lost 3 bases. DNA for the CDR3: TGTGCCAGCAACCCGGGACTAGCGGGAGAAGAGACCCAGTACTTC. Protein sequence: CASNPGLAGEETQYF.

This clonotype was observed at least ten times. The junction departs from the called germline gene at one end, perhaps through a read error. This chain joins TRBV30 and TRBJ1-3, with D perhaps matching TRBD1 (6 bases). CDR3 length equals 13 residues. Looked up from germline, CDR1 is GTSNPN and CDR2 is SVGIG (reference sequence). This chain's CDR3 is CACSTGSENTIYF. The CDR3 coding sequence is TGTGCCTGCTCGACAGGATCTGAAAACACCATATATTTT.

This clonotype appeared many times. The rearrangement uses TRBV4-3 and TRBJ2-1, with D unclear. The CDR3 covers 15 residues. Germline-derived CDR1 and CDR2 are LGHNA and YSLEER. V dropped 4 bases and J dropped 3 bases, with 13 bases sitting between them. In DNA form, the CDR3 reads TGCGCCAGCAGCCTGTCAGCAGTAGTCTACAATGAGCAGTTCTTC. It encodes CASSLSAVVYNEQFF.

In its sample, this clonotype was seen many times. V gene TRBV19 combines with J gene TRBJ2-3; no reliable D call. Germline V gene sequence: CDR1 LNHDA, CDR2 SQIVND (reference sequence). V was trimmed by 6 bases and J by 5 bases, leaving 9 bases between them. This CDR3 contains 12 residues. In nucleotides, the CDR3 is TGTGCCAGTAGACTTTCAGGAGATACGCAGTATTTT. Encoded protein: CASRLSGDTQYF. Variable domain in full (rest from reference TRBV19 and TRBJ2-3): DGGITQSPKYLFRKEGQNVTLSCEQNLNHDAMYWYRQDPGQGLRLIYYSQIVNDFQKGDIAEGYSVSREKKESFPLTVTSAQKNPTAFYLCASRLSGDTQYFGPGTRLTVL.

DNA of the CDR3: TGTGCCACCAGCGTGGGGGTGAACACTGAAGCTTTCTTT. The encoded protein is CATSVGVNTEAFF. V usage is TRBV15 and J usage is TRBJ1-1; a possible D gene is TRBD1 (5 bases). Germline loops: CDR1 LNHNV, CDR2 YYDKDF (reference sequence). Trimming removed 5 bases at V and 0 bases at J, with 7 bases between. The length of the CDR3 is 13 residues.

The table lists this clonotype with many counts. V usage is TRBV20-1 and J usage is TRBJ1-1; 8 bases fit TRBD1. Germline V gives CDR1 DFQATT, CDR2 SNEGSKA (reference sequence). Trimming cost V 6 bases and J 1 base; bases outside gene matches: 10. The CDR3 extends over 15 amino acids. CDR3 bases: TGCAGTGCGAAGTCTCCAGGGGGCGCGAACACTGAAGCTTTCTTT. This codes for CSAKSPGGANTEAFF.

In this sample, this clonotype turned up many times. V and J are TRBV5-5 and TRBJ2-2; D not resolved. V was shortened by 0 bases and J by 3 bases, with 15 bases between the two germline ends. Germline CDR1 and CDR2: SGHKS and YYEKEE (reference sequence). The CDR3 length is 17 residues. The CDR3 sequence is CASSLEPVGLDTGELFF. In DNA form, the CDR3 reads TGTGCCAGCAGCTTGGAACCAGTAGGGTTAGACACCGGGGAGCTGTTTTTT.

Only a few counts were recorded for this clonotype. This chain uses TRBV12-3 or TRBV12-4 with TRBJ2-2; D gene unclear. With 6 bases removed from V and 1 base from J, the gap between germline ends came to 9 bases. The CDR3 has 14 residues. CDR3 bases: TGTGCCAGCAGCAAGGACGGGAACACCGGGGAGCTGTTTTTT. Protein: CASSKDGNTGELFF.

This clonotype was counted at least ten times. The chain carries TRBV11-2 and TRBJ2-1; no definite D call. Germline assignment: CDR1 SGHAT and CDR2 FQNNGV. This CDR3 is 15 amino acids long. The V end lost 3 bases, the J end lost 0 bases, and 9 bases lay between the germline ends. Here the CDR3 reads CASSFGRGSYNEQFF. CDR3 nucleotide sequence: TGTGCCAGCAGCTTCGGCAGAGGCTCCTACAATGAGCAGTTCTTC.

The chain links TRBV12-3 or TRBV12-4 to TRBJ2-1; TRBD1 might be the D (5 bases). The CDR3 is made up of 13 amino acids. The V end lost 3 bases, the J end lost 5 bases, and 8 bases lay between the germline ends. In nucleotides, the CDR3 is TGTGCCAGCAGTTTGGACACAAACAATGAGCAGTTCTTC. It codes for CASSLDTNNEQFF.

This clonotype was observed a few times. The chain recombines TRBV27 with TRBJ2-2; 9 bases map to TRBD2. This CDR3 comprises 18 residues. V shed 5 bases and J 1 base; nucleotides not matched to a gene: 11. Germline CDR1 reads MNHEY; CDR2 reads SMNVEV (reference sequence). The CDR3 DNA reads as TGTGCCAGCAGTCCCTTCCAGACTAGCGGTCGGAACACCGGGGAGCTGTTTTTT. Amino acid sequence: CASSPFQTSGRNTGELFF.

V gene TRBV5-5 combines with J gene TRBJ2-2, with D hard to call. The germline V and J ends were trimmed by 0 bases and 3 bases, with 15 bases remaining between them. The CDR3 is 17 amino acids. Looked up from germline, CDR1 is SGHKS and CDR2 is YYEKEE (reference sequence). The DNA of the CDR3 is TGTGCCAGCAGCTTGGACGAGCACGCCCGCGACACCGGGGAGCTGTTTTTT. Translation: CASSLDEHARDTGELFF.

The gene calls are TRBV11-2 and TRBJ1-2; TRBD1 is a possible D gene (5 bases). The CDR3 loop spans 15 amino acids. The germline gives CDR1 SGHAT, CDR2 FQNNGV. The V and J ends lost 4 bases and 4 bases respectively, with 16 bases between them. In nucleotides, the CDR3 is TGTGCCAGCAGCTCGCCCCGGCGCAGGGTCTATGGCTACACCTTC. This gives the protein CASSSPRRRVYGYTF.

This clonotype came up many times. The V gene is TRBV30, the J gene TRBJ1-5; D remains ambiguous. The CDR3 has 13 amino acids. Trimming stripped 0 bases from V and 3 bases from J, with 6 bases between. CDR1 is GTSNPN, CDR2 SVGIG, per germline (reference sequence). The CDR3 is CAWSVGPNQPQHF. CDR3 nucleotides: TGTGCCTGGAGTGTGGGCCCCAATCAGCCCCAGCATTTT.

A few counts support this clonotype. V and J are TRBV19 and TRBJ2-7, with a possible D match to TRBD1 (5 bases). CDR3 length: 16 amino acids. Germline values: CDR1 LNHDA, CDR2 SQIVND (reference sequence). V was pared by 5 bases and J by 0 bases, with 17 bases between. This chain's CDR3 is CASSARQSISSYEQYF. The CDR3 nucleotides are TGTGCCAGTAGTGCCCGACAGAGCATCAGCTCCTACGAGCAGTACTTC.

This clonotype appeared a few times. The CDR3 loop is CASSRDRGGYGELFF. The CDR3 DNA sequence: TGTGCCAGCAGCCGGGACAGGGGAGGTTACGGGGAGCTGTTTTTT. This chain connects TRBV7-2 to TRBJ2-2; 10 bases align to TRBD1. The CDR3 is 15 amino acids. Germline lookup yields CDR1 SGHTA and CDR2 FQGNSA. Trimming cost V 5 bases and J 7 bases; bases outside gene matches: 7.

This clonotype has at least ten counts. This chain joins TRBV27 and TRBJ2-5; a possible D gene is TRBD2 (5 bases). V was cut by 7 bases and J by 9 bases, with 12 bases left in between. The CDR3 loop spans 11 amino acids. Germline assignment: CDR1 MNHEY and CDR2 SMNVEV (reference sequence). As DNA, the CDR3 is TGTGCCAGCAAAGGAGGTAGGGCCCAGTACTTC. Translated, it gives CASKGGRAQYF.

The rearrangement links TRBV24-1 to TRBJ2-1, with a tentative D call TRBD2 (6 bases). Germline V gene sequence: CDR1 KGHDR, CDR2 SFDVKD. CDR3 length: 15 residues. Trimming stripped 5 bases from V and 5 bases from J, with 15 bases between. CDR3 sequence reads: CATSVLGAGNNEQFF. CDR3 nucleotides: TGTGCCACCAGTGTCCTTGGGGCGGGGAACAATGAGCAGTTCTTC.

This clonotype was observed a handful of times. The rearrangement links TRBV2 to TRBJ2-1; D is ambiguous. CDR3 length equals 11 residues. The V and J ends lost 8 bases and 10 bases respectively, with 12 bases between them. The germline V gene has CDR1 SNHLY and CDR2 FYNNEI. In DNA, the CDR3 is TGTGCCAGCGGTAGACTCCCCGAGCAGTTCTTC. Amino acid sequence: CASGRLPEQFF.